The clone carrying this T cell receptor beta chain was picked up a small number of times. The antigen remains undetermined. This specimen belongs to a study of blood T cells in healthy people across ages. Germline values: CDR1 MDHEN, CDR2 SYDVKM. CDR3 length: 16 amino acids. Trimming pared 4 bases from V and 5 bases from J, leaving 18 bases between. Findings and caveats of the study: Not knowing donor CMV status may have confounded expanded clonotype changes.

A second PCR of about 7 to 12 cycles used a sample-barcoded 5' primer and a J-beta primer mix. Using its own MiXCR run on the 5' RACE reads, TCRdb lists one record per CDR3 protein. The sample holds 1,500,000 or so distinct CDR3 sequences, around 40% seen once. The specimen sequenced was blood. The TCR originated in a woman aged 18-29 years in good health. This chain uses TRBV28 with TRBJ2-1; D assignment may be TRBD1 or TRBD2 (5 bases each). The CDR3 reads CASSSATGRRNNEQFF. The CDR3 nucleotides read TGTGCCAGCAGTTCAGCGACGGGGCGACGGAACAATGAGCAGTTCTTC.